These T cell receptor beta chains were read from a single sample in a study of response to subunit inactivated influenza vaccine. TCRdb reanalysed the RT-PCR reads using MiXCR and keeps one entry per CDR3 protein. The data show about 570,000 distinct CDR3 sequences, roughly 10% seen once. The specimen comprised PBMCs from blood, sampled on the day of vaccination. These TCRs come from a man in his fifties who received an inactivated influenza vaccine. CDR3s include the opening cysteine and the closing phenylalanine or tryptophan. The D gene is left open where the match is weak. Clone size is stated in some rows and not others, as once, few, many or a class when expanded.

TRBV21-1,TRBJ2-1,NA,few,CASSRGLPGGCSYNEQFF,TGTGCCAGCAGCCGGGGCCTACCGGGAGGGTGCTCCTACAATGAGCAGTTCTTC
TRBV15,TRBJ2-1,TRBD2,few,CATSRSMTSRYNEQFF,TGTGCCACCAGCCGGAGCATGACTAGCCGATACAATGAGCAGTTCTTC
TRBV11-2,TRBJ2-1,NA,few,CASSLMAPSSSYNEQFF,TGTGCCAGCAGCTTGATGGCACCTTCAAGCTCCTACAATGAGCAGTTCTTC
TRBV5-1,TRBJ2-1,NA,NA,CASSLGIRAGDEQFF,TGCGCCAGCAGCTTGGGAATAAGGGCTGGGGATGAGCAGTTCTTC
TRBV20-1,TRBJ2-7,NA,NA,CSAPDTLDGEQYF,TGCAGTGCTCCGGACACCCTGGACGGAGAGCAGTACTTC
TRBV2,TRBJ1-1,TRBD1,few,CASSAGQRMNTEAFF,TGTGCCAGCAGTGCGGGACAGAGAATGAACACTGAAGCTTTCTTT
TRBV7-9,TRBJ2-1,NA,NA,CASSRRDWKSYNEQFF,TGTGCCAGCAGCCGGAGGGACTGGAAATCCTACAATGAGCAGTTCTTC
TRBV5-1,TRBJ2-3,NA,many,CASSPLGGETDTQYF,TGCGCCAGCAGCCCCCTAGGGGGGGAGACAGATACGCAGTATTTT
TRBV7-2,TRBJ2-2,NA,few,CASSNGLNTGELFF,TGTGCCAGCAGCAACGGGTTAAACACCGGGGAGCTGTTTTTT
TRBV7-9,TRBJ2-7,NA,few,CASSWRQDSPSYEQYF,TGTGCCAGCAGCTGGAGACAGGACAGTCCGAGCTACGAGCAGTACTTC
TRBV12-3/TRBV12-4,TRBJ1-4,NA,few,CASSNTTGFGEKLFF,TGTGCCAGCAGTAATACAACAGGGTTTGGAGAAAAACTGTTTTTT
TRBV6-2/TRBV6-3,TRBJ2-1,NA,few,CASSQQYEQFF,TGTGCCAGCAGTCAACAGTATGAGCAGTTCTTC
TRBV4-1,TRBJ2-7,NA,few,CASSQEVYSSSYEQYF,TGCGCCAGCAGCCAAGAGGTCTACTCCAGCTCCTACGAGCAGTACTTC
TRBV2,TRBJ2-3,NA,NA,CASKRSSTYTDTQYF,TGTGCCAGTAAGAGAAGCTCTACTTACACAGATACGCAGTATTTT
TRBV2,TRBJ1-4,TRBD1,many,CASRPGQGVEKLFF,TGTGCCAGCAGACCCGGACAGGGGGTTGAAAAACTGTTTTTT